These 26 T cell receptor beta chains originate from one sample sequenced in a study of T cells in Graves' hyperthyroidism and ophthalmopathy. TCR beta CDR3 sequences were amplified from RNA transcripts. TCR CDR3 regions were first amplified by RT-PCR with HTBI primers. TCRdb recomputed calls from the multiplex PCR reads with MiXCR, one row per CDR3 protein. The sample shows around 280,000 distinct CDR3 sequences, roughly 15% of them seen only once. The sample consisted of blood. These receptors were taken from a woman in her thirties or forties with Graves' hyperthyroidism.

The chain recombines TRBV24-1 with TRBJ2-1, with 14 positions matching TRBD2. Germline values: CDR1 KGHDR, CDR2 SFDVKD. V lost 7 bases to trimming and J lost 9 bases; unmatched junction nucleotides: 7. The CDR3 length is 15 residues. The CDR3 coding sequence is TGTGCCACCAGCCCCGTAGGACTAGCGGGAGGTGAGCAGTTCTTC. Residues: CATSPVGLAGGEQFF.

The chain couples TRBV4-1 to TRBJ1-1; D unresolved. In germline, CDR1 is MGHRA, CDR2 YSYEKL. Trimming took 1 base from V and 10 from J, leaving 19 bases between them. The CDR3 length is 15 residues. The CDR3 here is CASSQVLQMGLGAFF. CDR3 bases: TGCGCCAGCAGCCAAGTTCTACAGATGGGATTGGGAGCTTTCTTT.

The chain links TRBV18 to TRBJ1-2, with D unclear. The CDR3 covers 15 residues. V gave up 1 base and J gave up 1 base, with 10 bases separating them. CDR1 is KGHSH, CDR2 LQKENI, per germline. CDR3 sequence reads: CASSPRAADNYGYTF. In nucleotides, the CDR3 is TGTGCCAGCTCACCACGGGCGGCAGATAACTATGGCTACACCTTC. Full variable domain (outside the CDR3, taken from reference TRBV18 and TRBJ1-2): NAGVMQNPRHLVRRRGQEARLRCSPMKGHSHVYWYRQLPEEGLKFMVYLQKENIIDESGMPKERFSAEFPKEGPSILRIQQVVRGDSAAYFCASSPRAADNYGYTFGSGTRLTVV.

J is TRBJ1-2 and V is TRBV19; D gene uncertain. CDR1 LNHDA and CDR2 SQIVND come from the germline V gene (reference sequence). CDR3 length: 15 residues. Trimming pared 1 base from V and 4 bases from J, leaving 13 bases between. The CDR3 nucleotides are TGTGCCAGTAGTATAGTCCCGGTAGGGATCTATGGCTACACCTTC. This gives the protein CASSIVPVGIYGYTF.

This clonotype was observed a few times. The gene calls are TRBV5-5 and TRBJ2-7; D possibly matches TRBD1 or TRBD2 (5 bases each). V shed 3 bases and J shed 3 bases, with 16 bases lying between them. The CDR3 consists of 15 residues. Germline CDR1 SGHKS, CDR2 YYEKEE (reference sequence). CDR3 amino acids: CASSWTPGQGYEQYF. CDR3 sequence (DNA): TGTGCCAGCAGCTGGACCCCGGGGCAGGGCTACGAGCAGTACTTC.

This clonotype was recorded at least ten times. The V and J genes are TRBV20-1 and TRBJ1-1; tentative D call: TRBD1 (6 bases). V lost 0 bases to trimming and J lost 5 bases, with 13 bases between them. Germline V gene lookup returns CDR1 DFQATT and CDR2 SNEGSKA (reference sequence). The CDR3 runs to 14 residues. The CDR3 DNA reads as TGCAGTGCTAGAGATGGGGGGCGTGAGACTGAAGCTTTCTTT. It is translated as CSARDGGRETEAFF.

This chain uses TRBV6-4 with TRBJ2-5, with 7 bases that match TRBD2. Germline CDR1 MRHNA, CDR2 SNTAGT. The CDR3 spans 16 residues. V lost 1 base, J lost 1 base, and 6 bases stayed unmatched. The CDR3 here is CASSDLLRLAQETQYF. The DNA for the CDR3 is TGTGCCAGCAGTGACTTACTGAGACTAGCCCAAGAGACCCAGTACTTC.

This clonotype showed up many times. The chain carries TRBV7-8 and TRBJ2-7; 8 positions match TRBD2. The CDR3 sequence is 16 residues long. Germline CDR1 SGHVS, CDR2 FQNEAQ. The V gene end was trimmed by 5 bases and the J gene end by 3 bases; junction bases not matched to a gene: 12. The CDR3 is CASSPGGVTGVYEQYF. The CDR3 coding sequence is TGTGCCAGCAGCCCCGGGGGGGTGACAGGAGTCTACGAGCAGTACTTC.

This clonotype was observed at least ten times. CDR3 in amino acids: CASSPYSGLATNEQFF. The CDR3 DNA reads TGTGCCAGCAGCCCCTATTCGGGACTAGCGACCAATGAGCAGTTCTTC. This chain uses TRBV5-5 with TRBJ2-1; 10 bases align to TRBD2. The CDR3 totals 16 residues. Germline CDR1 is SGHKS and CDR2 is YYEKEE (reference sequence). With V trimmed by 4 bases and J by 6 bases, 10 bases remained unmatched.

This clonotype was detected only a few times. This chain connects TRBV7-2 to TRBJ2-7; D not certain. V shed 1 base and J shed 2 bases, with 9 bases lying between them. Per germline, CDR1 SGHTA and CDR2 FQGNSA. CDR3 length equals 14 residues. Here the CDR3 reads CASSLDPGPYEQYF. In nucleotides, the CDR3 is TGTGCCAGCAGCTTAGATCCGGGCCCCTACGAGCAGTACTTC.

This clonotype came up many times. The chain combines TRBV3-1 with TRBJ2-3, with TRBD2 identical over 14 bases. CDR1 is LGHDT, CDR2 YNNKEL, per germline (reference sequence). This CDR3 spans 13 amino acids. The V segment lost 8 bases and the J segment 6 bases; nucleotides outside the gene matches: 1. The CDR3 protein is CASGTSGSDTQYF. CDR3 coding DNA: TGTGCCAGCGGGACTAGCGGGAGTGATACGCAGTATTTT.

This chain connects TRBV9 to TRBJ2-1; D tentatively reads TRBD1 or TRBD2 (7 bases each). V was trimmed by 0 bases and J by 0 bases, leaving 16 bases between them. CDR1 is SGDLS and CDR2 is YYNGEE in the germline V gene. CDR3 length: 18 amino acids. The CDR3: CASSVATGRGGSYNEQFF. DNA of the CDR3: TGTGCCAGCAGCGTAGCGACAGGGCGCGGGGGCTCCTACAATGAGCAGTTCTTC.

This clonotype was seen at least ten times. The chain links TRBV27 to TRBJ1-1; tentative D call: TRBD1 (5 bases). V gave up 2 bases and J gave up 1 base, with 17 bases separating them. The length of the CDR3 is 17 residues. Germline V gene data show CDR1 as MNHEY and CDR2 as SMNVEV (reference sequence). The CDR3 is CASSLRVGTGKNTEAFF. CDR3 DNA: TGTGCCAGCAGTTTACGGGTAGGTACAGGCAAGAACACTGAAGCTTTCTTT.

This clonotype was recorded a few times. DNA for the CDR3: TGTGCCAGCAGCAAGGACGGGCTTGGGGAGACCCAGTACTTC. Its protein is CASSKDGLGETQYF. The V call is TRBV7-6, the J call TRBJ2-5; no clear D gene. The CDR3 runs to 14 residues. V lost 5 bases and J 5 bases, leaving 15 bases between the germline ends. In germline, CDR1 is SGHVS, CDR2 FNYEAQ.

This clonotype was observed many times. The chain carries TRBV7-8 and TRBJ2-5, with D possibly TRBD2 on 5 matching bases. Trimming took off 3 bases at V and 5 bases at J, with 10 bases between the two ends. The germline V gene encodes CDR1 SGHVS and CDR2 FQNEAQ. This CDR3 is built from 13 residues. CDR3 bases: TGTGCCAGCAGCTTCGGCACTAGGGAGACCCAGTACTTC. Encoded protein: CASSFGTRETQYF.

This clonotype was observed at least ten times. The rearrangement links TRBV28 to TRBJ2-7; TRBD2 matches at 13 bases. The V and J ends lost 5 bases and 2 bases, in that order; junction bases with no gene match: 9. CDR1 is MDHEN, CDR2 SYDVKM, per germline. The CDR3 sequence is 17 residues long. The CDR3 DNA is TGTGCCAGCAGTGGGTCAGGACTAGCGGGAGATCCCTACGAGCAGTACTTC. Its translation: CASSGSGLAGDPYEQYF. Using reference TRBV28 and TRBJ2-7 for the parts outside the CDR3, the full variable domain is DVKVTQSSRYLVKRTGEKVFLECVQDMDHENMFWYRQDPGLGLRLIYFSYDVKMKEKGDIPEGYSVSREKKERFSLILESASTNQTSMYLCASSGSGLAGDPYEQYFGPGTRLTVT.

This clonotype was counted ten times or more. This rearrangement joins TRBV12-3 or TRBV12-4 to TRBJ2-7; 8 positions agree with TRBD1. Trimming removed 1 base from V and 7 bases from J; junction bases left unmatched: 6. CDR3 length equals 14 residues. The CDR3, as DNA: TGTGCCAGCAGTTTAGAGACAGGGGAGGAGGAGCAGTACTTC. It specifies CASSLETGEEEQYF.

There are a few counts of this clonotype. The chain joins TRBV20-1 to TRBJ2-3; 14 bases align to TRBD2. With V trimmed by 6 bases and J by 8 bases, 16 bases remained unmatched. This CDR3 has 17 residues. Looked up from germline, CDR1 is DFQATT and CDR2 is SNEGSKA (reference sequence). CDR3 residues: CSAPLGLAGGRGATQYF. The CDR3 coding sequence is TGCAGTGCACCTTTAGGACTAGCGGGAGGCCGGGGGGCTACGCAGTATTTT.

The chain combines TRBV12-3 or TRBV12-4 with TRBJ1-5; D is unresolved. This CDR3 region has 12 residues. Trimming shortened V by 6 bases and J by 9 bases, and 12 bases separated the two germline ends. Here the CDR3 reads CASRLFFGPQHF. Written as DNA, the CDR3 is TGTGCCAGCAGACTCTTTTTCGGGCCCCAGCATTTT.

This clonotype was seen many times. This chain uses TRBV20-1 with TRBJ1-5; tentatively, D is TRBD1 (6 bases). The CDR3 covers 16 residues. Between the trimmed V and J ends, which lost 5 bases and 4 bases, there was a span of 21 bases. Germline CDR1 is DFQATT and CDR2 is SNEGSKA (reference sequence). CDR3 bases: TGCAGTGCTCCGACAACTACAGGGTTGGGGAATCAGCCCCAGCATTTT. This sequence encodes CSAPTTTGLGNQPQHF.

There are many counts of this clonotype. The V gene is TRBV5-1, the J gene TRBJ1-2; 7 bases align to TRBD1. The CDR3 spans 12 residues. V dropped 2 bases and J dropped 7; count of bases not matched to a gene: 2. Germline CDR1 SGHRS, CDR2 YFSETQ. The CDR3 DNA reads TGCGCCAGCAGCTTCGACAGGGCTGGCTACACCTTC. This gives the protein CASSFDRAGYTF.

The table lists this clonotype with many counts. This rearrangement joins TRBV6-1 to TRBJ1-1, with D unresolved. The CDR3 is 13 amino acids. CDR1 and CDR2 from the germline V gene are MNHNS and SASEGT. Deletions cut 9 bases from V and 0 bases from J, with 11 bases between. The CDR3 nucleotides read TGTGCCAGTCTCAGCCAATTGAACACTGAAGCTTTCTTT. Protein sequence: CASLSQLNTEAFF.

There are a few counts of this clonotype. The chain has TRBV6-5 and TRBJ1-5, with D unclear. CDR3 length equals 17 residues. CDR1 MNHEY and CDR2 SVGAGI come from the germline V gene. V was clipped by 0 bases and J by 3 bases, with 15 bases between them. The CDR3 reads CASSYSWGSVDNQPQHF. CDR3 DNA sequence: TGTGCCAGCAGTTACTCGTGGGGATCGGTGGACAATCAGCCCCAGCATTTT.

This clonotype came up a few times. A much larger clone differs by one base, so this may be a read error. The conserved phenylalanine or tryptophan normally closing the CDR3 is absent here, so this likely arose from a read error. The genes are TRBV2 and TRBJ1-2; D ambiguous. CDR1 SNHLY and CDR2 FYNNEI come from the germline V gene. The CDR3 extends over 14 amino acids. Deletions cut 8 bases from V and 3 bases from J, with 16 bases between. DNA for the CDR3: TGTGCCAGCCGCGTGCAGGACGGCCACTATGGCTACACCCTC. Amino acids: CASRVQDGHYGYTL.

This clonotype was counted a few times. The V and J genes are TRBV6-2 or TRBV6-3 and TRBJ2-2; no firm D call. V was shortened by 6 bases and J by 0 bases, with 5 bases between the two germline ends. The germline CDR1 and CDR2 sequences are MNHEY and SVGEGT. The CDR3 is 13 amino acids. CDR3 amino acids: CASRDANTGELFF. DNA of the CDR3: TGTGCCAGCAGGGACGCGAACACCGGGGAGCTGTTTTTT.

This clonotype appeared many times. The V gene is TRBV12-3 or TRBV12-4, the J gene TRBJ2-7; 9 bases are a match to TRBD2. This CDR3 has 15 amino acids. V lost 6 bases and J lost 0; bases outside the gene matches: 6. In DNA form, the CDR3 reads TGTGCCAGCAGAAATAATAGCGGGAGCTCCTACGAGCAGTACTTC. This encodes CASRNNSGSSYEQYF.